The next 27 T cell receptor beta chains were all read from a single sample in a study of T-cell memory formation after mild COVID-19. TCRdb reprocessed the 5' RACE reads with MiXCR, giving one entry per CDR3 protein. The data hold about 84,000 distinct CDR3 sequences, with approximately 13% observed a single time. Material for sequencing was PBMCs or a T cell subset sorted from them (not recorded which). All receptors come from an adult woman who had mild COVID-19 (a few samples of this study predate the infection). Cell type and time point are not known.

This clonotype was detected only a few times. V gene TRBV20-1 combines with J gene TRBJ2-1, with TRBD2 matching 7 bases. V lost 6 bases to trimming and J lost 0 bases; unmatched junction nucleotides: 8. The CDR3 covers 15 residues. Germline V gives CDR1 DFQATT, CDR2 SNEGSKA (reference sequence). The DNA for the CDR3 is TGCAGTGCCTCAACGGGCGGGGGCTCCTACAATGAGCAGTTCTTC. It is translated as CSASTGGGSYNEQFF.

In nucleotides, the CDR3 is TGTGCCAGCAGCCCAGACGGGGGCTTCTATGGCTACACCTTC. Amino acids: CASSPDGGFYGYTF. The V gene is TRBV7-2, the J gene TRBJ1-2; tentatively, D is TRBD1 (6 bases). The CDR3 runs 14 residues. V was cut by 5 bases and J by 4 bases, with 14 bases left in between. Germline V gene lookup returns CDR1 SGHTA and CDR2 FQGNSA.

J is TRBJ2-5 and V is TRBV4-3; 15 nucleotides match TRBD2. This CDR3 is 18 amino acids long. Trimming cost V 2 bases and J 5 bases; bases outside gene matches: 9. Germline V gene sequence: CDR1 LGHNA, CDR2 YSLEER. CDR3 residues: CASSQRRGLAGGPETQYF. CDR3 nucleotide sequence: TGCGCCAGCAGCCAACGCCGCGGACTAGCGGGAGGGCCGGAGACCCAGTACTTC.

The rearrangement joins TRBV4-3 to TRBJ2-3, with TRBD2 identical over 11 bases. This CDR3 region has 16 residues. Trimming removed 3 bases from V and 6 bases from J; junction bases left unmatched: 8. In germline, CDR1 is LGHNA, CDR2 YSLEER. CDR3 sequence reads: CASSHYSGRVSDTQYF. DNA of the CDR3: TGCGCCAGCAGCCACTATAGCGGGAGGGTATCGGATACGCAGTATTTT.

This chain joins TRBV15 and TRBJ2-2, with D possibly being TRBD1 (5 bases). This CDR3 has 14 residues. Per germline, CDR1 LNHNV and CDR2 YYDKDF (reference sequence). V lost 6 bases, J lost 3 bases, and 11 bases lay in between. This CDR3 reads CATRDETDTGELFF. The CDR3 DNA follows: TGTGCCACCAGAGATGAGACAGACACCGGGGAGCTGTTTTTT.

This clonotype was counted a few times. This chain uses TRBV6-5 with TRBJ2-7; 7 nucleotides match TRBD1. Germline V CDR1 and CDR2: MNHEY, SVGAGI. Trimming removed 0 bases from V and 5 bases from J; junction bases left unmatched: 7. CDR3 size: 15 residues. The CDR3 loop reads CASSYSDRPRDEQYF. The CDR3 DNA reads as TGTGCCAGCAGTTACTCGGACAGGCCCAGGGACGAGCAGTACTTC.

This clonotype has a handful of counts. The chain recombines TRBV29-1 with TRBJ2-7, with a possible D match to TRBD1 (6 bases). Per germline, CDR1 SQVTM and CDR2 ANQGSEA. V gave up 7 bases and J gave up 4 bases, with 26 bases separating them. The CDR3 is 16 residues long. Here the CDR3 DNA reads TGCAGCGGCCTATCCCGCGCGAAGGGGGTAACATACGAGCAGTACTTC. It is translated as CSGLSRAKGVTYEQYF.

Only a few counts were recorded for this clonotype. The chain is built from TRBV12-3 or TRBV12-4 and TRBJ1-2, with no clear D. The CDR3 length is 13 residues. Trimming stripped 5 bases from V and 3 bases from J, with 10 bases between. CDR3 nucleotide sequence: TGTGCCAGCAGTCCGTTACGGGACTATGGCTACACCTTC. Its translation: CASSPLRDYGYTF.

This clonotype was recorded at least ten times. This chain uses TRBV6-4 with TRBJ2-3; D is possibly TRBD2 (6 bases). V was pared by 5 bases and J by 1 base, with 13 bases between. The CDR3 extends over 15 amino acids. The germline gives CDR1 MRHNA, CDR2 SNTAGT. CDR3 bases: TGTGCCAGCAGTCTATCATCGGGGGGCACAGATACGCAGTATTTT. It is translated as CASSLSSGGTDTQYF.

This clonotype has more than one count but fewer than ten. The V call is TRBV7-3, the J call TRBJ2-3, with D perhaps TRBD2 (6 bases). Germline V gene sequence: CDR1 SGHTA, CDR2 FQGTGA. The V end lost 5 bases, the J end lost 3 bases, and 18 bases lay between the germline ends. The CDR3 covers 16 residues. The CDR3 region is CASSPKRDAGTDTQYF. DNA of the CDR3: TGTGCCAGCAGCCCTAAGAGGGACGCGGGGACAGATACGCAGTATTTT.

This clonotype was recorded at least ten times. The chain joins TRBV20-1 to TRBJ2-1; 10 bases are a match to TRBD2. Losses at the gene ends were 5 bases for V and 4 bases for J; bases not matched to a gene: 5. The CDR3 is 14 residues long. CDR1 and CDR2 (germline): DFQATT, SNEGSKA (reference sequence). The DNA for the CDR3 is TGCAGTGCTCCTGGACTAGCGGCTTACAATGAGCAGTTCTTC. As protein: CSAPGLAAYNEQFF.

The chain combines TRBV7-9 with TRBJ2-7; no firm D call. V was trimmed by 2 bases and J by 2 bases, leaving 7 bases between them. From germline, CDR1 is SEHNR and CDR2 FQNEAQ (reference sequence). CDR3 length: 13 amino acids. This CDR3 reads CASSLPFPYEQYF. CDR3 nucleotide sequence: TGTGCCAGCAGCTTACCCTTTCCCTACGAGCAGTACTTC.

In this sample, this clonotype turned up a few times. The rearrangement joins TRBV19 to TRBJ2-1, with TRBD1 matching over 8 bases. CDR1 is LNHDA and CDR2 is SQIVND in the germline V gene (reference sequence). This CDR3 comprises 16 residues. V shed 3 bases and J 6 bases; nucleotides not matched to a gene: 10. The CDR3 sequence is CASSIAAGGLGNEQFF. In nucleotides, the CDR3 is TGTGCCAGTAGTATTGCGGCAGGGGGCTTAGGCAATGAGCAGTTCTTC.

The chain combines TRBV20-1 with TRBJ2-3; weak D call: TRBD1 (5 bases). The CDR3 runs 14 residues. Germline V gene data show CDR1 as DFQATT and CDR2 as SNEGSKA (reference sequence). V lost 0 bases and J lost 0, with 7 bases in between. CDR3 loop: CSAREGPSTDTQYF. Written as DNA, the CDR3 is TGCAGTGCTAGAGAGGGGCCTAGCACAGATACGCAGTATTTT.

The genes are TRBV6-5 and TRBJ2-5; D remains ambiguous. CDR3 length: 15 residues. Germline CDR1 is MNHEY and CDR2 is SVGAGI. V was shortened by 0 bases and J by 2 bases, with 10 bases between the two germline ends. The DNA of the CDR3 is TGTGCCAGCAGTTACTCGAACCAAGCACAAGAGACCCAGTACTTC. Its protein is CASSYSNQAQETQYF.

This clonotype showed up just a few times. The V gene is TRBV29-1, the J gene TRBJ2-1; tentatively, D is TRBD2 (6 bases). This CDR3 spans 13 amino acids. Germline V gene sequence: CDR1 SQVTM, CDR2 ANQGSEA. V dropped 3 bases and J dropped 4 bases, with 10 bases sitting between them. DNA for the CDR3: TGCAGCGTTGATGCGGGACGGTACAATGAGCAGTTCTTC. Protein sequence: CSVDAGRYNEQFF.

The chain joins TRBV7-6 to TRBJ1-6; TRBD1 matches 8 bases. V lost 5 bases and J lost 9; bases outside the gene matches: 9. CDR1 is SGHVS and CDR2 is FNYEAQ in the germline V gene. The CDR3 is 15 amino acids. The CDR3 is CASSVGGQGGSPLHF. CDR3 bases: TGTGCCAGCAGCGTAGGAGGACAGGGTGGTTCACCCCTCCACTTT.

The V and J genes are TRBV2 and TRBJ2-7, with 7 bases that match TRBD1. Looked up from germline, CDR1 is SNHLY and CDR2 is FYNNEI. The CDR3 is 13 residues long. The trim removed 6 bases at V and 3 bases at J, leaving 5 bases unmatched. CDR3 in amino acids: CASRDRIDYEQYF. The CDR3 coding sequence is TGTGCCAGCAGGGACAGGATAGACTACGAGCAGTACTTC.

The table lists this clonotype with a few counts. J is TRBJ1-2 and V is TRBV19; D gene uncertain. V gave up 5 bases and J gave up 0 bases, with 13 bases separating them. This CDR3 is 15 amino acids long. Germline V gene data show CDR1 as LNHDA and CDR2 as SQIVND (reference sequence). For the CDR3, the DNA is TGTGCCAGTAGTGAACGGCTGAGGACTAACTATGGCTACACCTTC. Its protein product is CASSERLRTNYGYTF. Full variable domain (remainder filled in from reference TRBV19 and TRBJ1-2): DGGITQSPKYLFRKEGQNVTLSCEQNLNHDAMYWYRQDPGQGLRLIYYSQIVNDFQKGDIAEGYSVSREKKESFPLTVTSAQKNPTAFYLCASSERLRTNYGYTFGSGTRLTVV.

This clonotype was counted only a few times. J is TRBJ2-6 and V is TRBV27; possibly TRBD1 or TRBD2 for D (7 bases each). Germline V gives CDR1 MNHEY, CDR2 SMNVEV (reference sequence). V shed 5 bases and J shed 2 bases, with 19 bases lying between them. The CDR3 is 18 residues long. The CDR3 loop reads CASSITGEGGPGANVLTF. The CDR3 DNA follows: TGTGCCAGCAGTATCACAGGGGAGGGGGGCCCTGGGGCCAACGTCCTGACTTTC.

The genes are TRBV7-9 and TRBJ2-5; a possible D gene is TRBD1 (6 bases). Trimming stripped 5 bases from V and 2 bases from J, with 15 bases between. Germline V gene data show CDR1 as SEHNR and CDR2 as FQNEAQ (reference sequence). This CDR3 has 15 residues. The CDR3 region is CASSQRNREQETQYF. The DNA of the CDR3 is TGTGCCAGCAGCCAGAGGAACAGGGAACAAGAGACCCAGTACTTC.

The gene calls are TRBV5-1 and TRBJ2-5; possibly TRBD2 for D (6 bases). From germline, CDR1 is SGHRS and CDR2 YFSETQ. V lost 1 base, J lost 1 base, and 14 bases lay in between. The CDR3 runs 16 residues. The CDR3 DNA reads TGCGCCAGCAGCTTGATAACGGCGGGGATCCAAGAGACCCAGTACTTC. Amino acid sequence: CASSLITAGIQETQYF.

The chain couples TRBV7-9 to TRBJ2-3, with D possibly TRBD2 on 5 matching bases. Trimming took off 5 bases at V and 3 bases at J, with 15 bases between the two ends. Germline CDR1 reads SEHNR; CDR2 reads FQNEAQ (reference sequence). There are 15 residues in the CDR3. The DNA of the CDR3 is TGTGCCAGCAGCAACCGGGATCTGGGAACAGATACGCAGTATTTT. This translates into CASSNRDLGTDTQYF. Complete variable domain (other parts from reference TRBV7-9 and TRBJ2-3): DTGVSQNPRHKITKRGQNVTFRCDPISEHNRLYWYRQTLGQGPEFLTYFQNEAQLEKSRLLSDRFSAERPKGSFSTLEIQRTEQGDSAMYLCASSNRDLGTDTQYFGPGTRLTVL.

This clonotype was counted only a few times. The chain joins TRBV7-9 to TRBJ2-2; D is unresolved. In germline, CDR1 is SEHNR, CDR2 FQNEAQ (reference sequence). This CDR3 spans 13 amino acids. Trimming pared 3 bases from V and 6 bases from J, leaving 8 bases between. The CDR3, as DNA: TGTGCCAGCAGCTTTATAGGCGCCGGGGAGCTGTTTTTT. Amino acids: CASSFIGAGELFF.

This clonotype was counted ten times or more. V and J are TRBV11-3 and TRBJ2-7; D is undetermined. The CDR3 is made up of 11 amino acids. The V end lost 3 bases, the J end lost 4 bases, and 4 bases lay between the germline ends. Germline V lookup: CDR1 SGHNT, CDR2 YENEEA. This CDR3 reads CASSLTYEQYF. The CDR3 DNA reads TGTGCCAGCAGCTTGACTTACGAGCAGTACTTC.

The chain recombines TRBV6-2 or TRBV6-3 with TRBJ2-1; D unresolved. The CDR3 spans 13 residues. Germline V gives CDR1 MNHEY, CDR2 SVGEGT. V lost 0 bases to trimming and J lost 7 bases, with 7 bases between them. Here the CDR3 reads CASSYSGPNEQFF. The CDR3, as DNA: TGTGCCAGCAGTTACTCAGGGCCGAATGAGCAGTTCTTC.

This rearrangement joins TRBV5-1 to TRBJ2-7; D is possibly TRBD1 or TRBD2 (5 bases each). The CDR3 has 12 residues. The V gene lost 2 bases and the J gene lost 6 bases, with 9 bases spanning the gap. Germline V CDR1 and CDR2: SGHRS, YFSETQ. The CDR3 DNA reads TGCGCCAGCAGCTTCCAGGGACCCGAGCAGTACTTC. This codes for CASSFQGPEQYF.